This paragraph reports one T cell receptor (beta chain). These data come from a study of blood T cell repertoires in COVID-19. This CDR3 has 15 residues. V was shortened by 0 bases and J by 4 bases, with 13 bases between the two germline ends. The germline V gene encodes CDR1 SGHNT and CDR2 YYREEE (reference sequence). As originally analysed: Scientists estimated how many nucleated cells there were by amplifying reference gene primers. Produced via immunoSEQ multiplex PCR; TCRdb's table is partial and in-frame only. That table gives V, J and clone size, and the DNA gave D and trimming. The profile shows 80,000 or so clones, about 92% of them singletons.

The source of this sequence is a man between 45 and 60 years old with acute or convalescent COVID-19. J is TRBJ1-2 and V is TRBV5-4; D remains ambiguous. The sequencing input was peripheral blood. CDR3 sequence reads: CASSLGAQILYGYTF. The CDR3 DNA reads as TGTGCCAGCAGCTTGGGGGCCCAGATCCTCTATGGCTACACCTTC. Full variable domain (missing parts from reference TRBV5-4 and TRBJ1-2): ETGVTQSPTHLIKTRGQQVTLRCSSQSGHNTVSWYQQALGQGPQFIFQYYREEENGRGNFPPRFSGLQFPNYSSELNVNALELDDSALYLCASSLGAQILYGYTFGSGTRLTVV.